Each of the 25 T cell receptor beta chains below was sequenced from the same sample in a study of control samples from healthy donors and cancer patients. Clones were read by immunoSEQ multiplex PCR, and TCRdb kept only the in-frame ones, dropping some. The sample carries around 94,000 clones, roughly 94% recorded once. Sequencing used blood. The receptors derive from a woman between 18 and 29 years old in good health.

The rearrangement links TRBV11-2 to TRBJ1-6; D not resolved. The CDR3 loop spans 16 amino acids. V was clipped by 5 bases and J by 5 bases, with 16 bases between them. Germline CDR1 reads SGHAT; CDR2 reads FQNNGV. Here the CDR3 reads CASSLWEGGDNSPLHF. DNA for the CDR3: TGTGCCAGCAGCCTGTGGGAGGGCGGTGATAATTCACCCCTCCACTTT.

CDR3 bases: TGCAGTGCTAGTTTCGGGAATTGGGAGCAGTTCTTC. Translation: CSASFGNWEQFF. The chain couples TRBV20-1 to TRBJ2-1; possible D gene TRBD2, 5 bases. The CDR3 has 12 amino acids. The V and J ends lost 3 bases and 10 bases respectively, with 13 bases between them. Germline V gene lookup returns CDR1 DFQATT and CDR2 SNEGSKA (reference sequence).

The gene calls are TRBV6-5 and TRBJ1-5; weak D call: TRBD1 (5 bases). Germline V CDR1 and CDR2: MNHEY, SVGAGI. V was trimmed by 9 bases and J by 7 bases, leaving 19 bases between them. The CDR3 consists of 14 residues. Here the CDR3 reads CASQIEGIVQPQHF. CDR3 DNA sequence: TGTGCCAGTCAAATCGAGGGGATTGTGCAGCCCCAGCATTTT.

V usage is TRBV7-9 and J usage is TRBJ1-2; D ambiguous. The CDR3 is 19 amino acids. Germline values: CDR1 SEHNR, CDR2 FQNEAQ (reference sequence). V was shortened by 1 base and J by 1 base, with 22 bases between the two germline ends. CDR3: CASSLVGFSGSTSNYGYTF. The CDR3 DNA is TGTGCCAGCAGCTTAGTCGGGTTTTCCGGCAGCACAAGTAACTATGGCTACACCTTC.

V usage is TRBV13 and J usage is TRBJ2-2; D might be TRBD2 (5 bases). The V and J ends lost 6 bases and 5 bases respectively, with 13 bases between them. The CDR3 contains 14 residues. Germline CDR1 and CDR2: PRHDT and FYEKMQ (reference sequence). CDR3 region: CASSQRGLTGELFF. The CDR3 DNA follows: TGTGCCAGCAGTCAACGCGGGTTGACCGGGGAGCTGTTTTTT.

This chain connects TRBV28 to TRBJ1-4, with TRBD1 as a possible D gene (6 bases). Germline V gene lookup returns CDR1 MDHEN and CDR2 SYDVKM. The ends were cut back, 6 bases at V and 4 bases at J, with 18 bases in the middle. This CDR3 is 16 amino acids long. CDR3 sequence: CASSLLQGSFNEKLFF. CDR3 in DNA: TGTGCCAGCAGCCTCTTACAGGGCTCCTTTAATGAAAAACTGTTTTTT.

CDR3 DNA sequence: TGTGCCAGCAGCCAAGATTTTGAGGCAGGGAGAAGAAGGGTGTTTTTT. Protein sequence: CASSQDFEAGRRRVFF. This chain joins TRBV14 and TRBJ1-4, with D maybe TRBD1 (5 bases). The length of the CDR3 is 16 residues. Germline V gives CDR1 SGHDN, CDR2 FVKESK. Trimming took off 0 bases at V and 15 bases at J, with 23 bases between the two ends. Full variable domain (missing parts from reference TRBV14 and TRBJ1-4): EAGVTQFPSHSVIEKGQTVTLRCDPISGHDNLYWYRRVMGKEIKFLLHFVKESKQDESGMPNNRFLAERTGGTYSTLKVQPAELEDSGVYFCASSQDFEAGRRRVFFGSGTQLSVL.

The chain uses TRBV6-5 and TRBJ1-3, with D unclear. The germline gives CDR1 MNHEY, CDR2 SVGAGI. The CDR3 is 14 residues long. CDR3 nucleotides: TGTGCGGGCCGCCCAGGTAGCTCTGGAAACACCATATATTTT. Translated: CAGRPGSSGNTIYF.

V and J are TRBV9 and TRBJ2-3; TRBD2 matches 11 bases. With 2 bases clipped from V and 4 bases from J, the junction kept 9 bases outside the gene matches. This CDR3 has 17 residues. Germline assignment: CDR1 SGDLS and CDR2 YYNGEE. CDR3 residues: CASSVTLAGAPPDTQYF. In nucleotides, the CDR3 is TGTGCCAGCAGCGTGACACTAGCGGGAGCCCCCCCAGATACGCAGTATTTT.

The chain joins TRBV3-1 (or the pseudogene TRBV3-2) to TRBJ1-4; D not certain. Germline values: CDR1 LGHDT, CDR2 YNNKEL (reference sequence). Trimming cost V 6 bases and J 0 bases, with 11 bases left between them. The CDR3 sequence is 15 residues long. The CDR3 loop is CASSFGGATNEKLFF. The CDR3 DNA is TGTGCCAGCAGTTTCGGTGGAGCAACTAATGAAAAACTGTTTTTT.

The gene calls are TRBV6-6 and TRBJ2-7; 7 bases fit TRBD1. CDR3 length equals 15 residues. After removal of 5 bases from V and 1 base from J, the junction contained 8 bases not matched to a gene. From germline, CDR1 is MNHNY and CDR2 SVGAGI (reference sequence). The CDR3 nucleotides read TGTGCCAGCAGTAGCCGGGACAGAGTGTCCTACGAGCAGTACTTC. Its protein is CASSSRDRVSYEQYF.

As DNA, the CDR3 is TGTGCCACCAGCGGACTATTGGGGGAGCAGTACTTC. Encoded protein: CATSGLLGEQYF. The chain employs TRBV24-1 and TRBJ2-7; weak D call: TRBD2 (6 bases). Germline V gene sequence: CDR1 KGHDR, CDR2 SFDVKD. V lost 7 bases and J lost 7, with 13 bases in between. The CDR3 is 12 amino acids.

V and J are TRBV10-1 and TRBJ1-1; TRBD1 might be the D (5 bases). CDR1 and CDR2 from the germline V gene are WNHNN and SYGVQD (reference sequence). V shed 3 bases and J shed 5 bases, with 16 bases lying between them. The CDR3 extends over 15 amino acids. DNA of the CDR3: TGCGCCAGCAGTGACGACCTGGGGCTCGGGACTGAAGCTTTCTTT. It yields the protein CASSDDLGLGTEAFF.

The chain uses TRBV10-3 and TRBJ1-3; D uncertain. The CDR3 totals 11 residues. CDR1 is ENHRY and CDR2 is SYGVKD in the germline V gene. The CDR3 region is CDRESGNTIYF. The CDR3 region has the DNA TGTGATAGGGAGTCTGGAAACACCATATATTTT.

The chain is built from TRBV19 and TRBJ2-5; 8 positions match TRBD1. The J segment lost 5 bases and the V segment lost 4 bases, leaving 6 bases of the junction unmatched. This CDR3 spans 14 amino acids. Per germline, CDR1 LNHDA and CDR2 SQIVND (reference sequence). The CDR3 protein is CASSRQGPGETQYF. CDR3 coding DNA: TGTGCCAGTAGTAGACAGGGGCCAGGGGAGACCCAGTACTTC. Complete variable domain (other parts from reference TRBV19 and TRBJ2-5): DGGITQSPKYLFRKEGQNVTLSCEQNLNHDAMYWYRQDPGQGLRLIYYSQIVNDFQKGDIAEGYSVSREKKESFPLTVTSAQKNPTAFYLCASSRQGPGETQYFGPGTRLLVL.

The chain combines TRBV2 with TRBJ1-6; 8 bases fit TRBD1. The CDR3 has 14 residues. The V gene end was trimmed by 7 bases and the J gene end by 9 bases; junction bases not matched to a gene: 8. The germline CDR1 and CDR2 sequences are SNHLY and FYNNEI. In DNA, the CDR3 is TGTGCCAGCAAGAGCAGGGGGCAAGGTTCACCCCTCCACTTT. This gives the protein CASKSRGQGSPLHF.

The CDR3 loop reads CATRRLARHYEQYF. The CDR3 nucleotides are TGTGCCACCAGGAGACTAGCGAGACACTACGAGCAGTACTTC. The chain employs TRBV24-1 and TRBJ2-7, with 8 bases identical to TRBD2. There are 14 residues in the CDR3. Germline CDR1 KGHDR, CDR2 SFDVKD. The V gene end was trimmed by 7 bases and the J gene end by 3 bases; junction bases not matched to a gene: 7.

This sequence joins TRBV2 and TRBJ2-2, with 7 bases identical to TRBD2. Germline trimming cut 2 bases from V and 7 bases from J; bases unmatched to any gene: 1. The CDR3 has 13 amino acids. Germline loops: CDR1 SNHLY, CDR2 FYNNEI. CDR3 sequence: CASSETGGGELFF. CDR3 nucleotide sequence: TGTGCCAGCAGTGAAACGGGGGGCGGGGAGCTGTTTTTT. Supplemented by reference TRBV2 and TRBJ2-2, the full variable domain reads EPEVTQTPSHQVTQMGQEVILRCVPISNHLYFYWYRQILGQKVEFLVSFYNNEISEKSEIFDDQFSVERPDGSNFTLKIRSTKLEDSAMYFCASSETGGGELFFGEGSRLTVL.

The chain carries TRBV9 and TRBJ1-5, with D possibly TRBD1 on 6 matching bases. The V gene lost 4 bases and the J gene lost 7 bases, with 15 bases spanning the gap. The CDR3 is 14 amino acids. In germline, CDR1 is SGDLS, CDR2 YYNGEE. The CDR3 loop is CASSRGGPSQPQHF. The CDR3 nucleotides read TGTGCCAGCAGCCGAGGGGGGCCGTCCCAGCCCCAGCATTTT.

V and J are TRBV7-9 and TRBJ2-3; the D gene is possibly TRBD2 (5 bases). Trimming pared 4 bases from V and 4 bases from J, leaving 15 bases between. Germline V gives CDR1 SEHNR, CDR2 FQNEAQ (reference sequence). The CDR3 runs 15 residues. The CDR3 loop reads CASSSFGGDSDTQYF. The CDR3 DNA reads TGTGCCAGCAGCTCGTTTGGAGGAGATTCAGATACGCAGTATTTT. Together with reference TRBV7-9 and TRBJ2-3, the CDR3 gives the full variable domain: DTGVSQNPRHKITKRGQNVTFRCDPISEHNRLYWYRQTLGQGPEFLTYFQNEAQLEKSRLLSDRFSAERPKGSFSTLEIQRTEQGDSAMYLCASSSFGGDSDTQYFGPGTRLTVL.

This clone was observed once. The chain links TRBV6-5 to TRBJ1-2; TRBD1 might be the D (5 bases). From germline, CDR1 is MNHEY and CDR2 SVGAGI. The length of the CDR3 is 13 residues. V lost 5 bases, J lost 4 bases, and 11 bases lay in between. The CDR3 protein is CASSRPGTYGYTF. The CDR3 coding sequence is TGTGCCAGCAGTCGCCCAGGGACCTATGGCTACACCTTC.

The V gene is TRBV6-5, the J gene TRBJ2-7, with 10 bases lining up with TRBD1. The V gene end was trimmed by 6 bases and the J gene end by 2 bases; junction bases not matched to a gene: 4. Germline CDR1 and CDR2: MNHEY and SVGAGI. CDR3 length equals 14 residues. The CDR3, as DNA: TGTGCCAGCAGGTGGACAGGGGGAGCCTACGAGCAGTACTTC. Translated, it gives CASRWTGGAYEQYF.

The rearrangement uses TRBV11-2 and TRBJ2-1; D remains unclear. V gave up 1 base and J gave up 9 bases, with 10 bases separating them. CDR3 size: 13 residues. The germline gives CDR1 SGHAT, CDR2 FQNNGV. The CDR3 here is CASSLGIHGEQFF. CDR3 sequence (DNA): TGTGCCAGCAGCTTAGGGATCCATGGTGAGCAGTTCTTC. The complete variable domain, with remaining parts taken from reference TRBV11-2 and TRBJ2-1, reads EAGVAQSPRYKIIEKRQSVAFWCNPISGHATLYWYQQILGQGPKLLIQFQNNGVVDDSQLPKDRFSAERLKGVDSTLKIQPAKLEDSAVYLCASSLGIHGEQFFGPGTRLTVL.

The CDR3 region is CASSWLGDGYTF. CDR3 in DNA: TGTGCCAGCAGCTGGCTAGGAGACGGCTACACCTTC. The chain uses TRBV3-1 (or the pseudogene TRBV3-2) and TRBJ1-2; D unresolved. CDR1 and CDR2 from the germline V gene are LGHDT and YNNKEL (reference sequence). The CDR3 is made up of 12 amino acids. V lost 5 bases, J lost 8 bases, and 12 bases lay in between.

The chain couples TRBV25-1 to TRBJ1-2, with a weak D call TRBD1 (5 bases). This CDR3 spans 13 amino acids. Germline CDR1 reads MGHDK; CDR2 reads SYGVNS. With 2 bases removed from V and 8 bases from J, the gap between germline ends came to 12 bases. Here the CDR3 reads CASSEQGDSGYTF. For the CDR3, the DNA is TGTGCCAGCAGTGAACAGGGAGATTCAGGCTACACCTTC.